The following is a T cell receptor (beta chain) sequence with its context. This clonotype is termed medium-sized (0.01 to 0.1%). The specificity of this receptor is unknown. The record has no base qualities; no much larger clone is one base away. This beta chain is off target for a library built for alpha chains, so its abundance means little. The data were obtained in a study of spatial heterogeneity in lung cancer (dated by TCRdb to between 2018 and 2020). About the full investigation: More beta-chain than alpha-chain transcripts were consistently detected, likely reflecting higher beta-chain transcript abundance. A strong correlation was found between TCR transcript counts in tumor regions and a T cell transcriptional module score from matched bulk RNA-seq. In the raw uncorrected reads, each unique combination of TCR and UMI appeared more than ten times on average. In non-small cell lung cancer, the study made a quantitative comparison of TCR alpha and beta repertoires among multiple tumor regions, matched nontumor lung and blood. The study linked features of the TCR repertoire to counts of nonsynonymous mutations, which were determined by whole-exome sequencing of tumor tissue. Both alpha and beta chains were TCR-sequenced in samples taken at surgery, namely 220 tumor regions, approximately 63 matched nontumor lung samples and around 53 PBMC samples.

Interpreted using the paper, the time point label stands for: sample taken at primary tumor resection. Donors were some 78 patients with early-stage, untreated non-small cell lung cancer from the lung TRACERx cohort. Without any cell sorting, TCR sequencing was performed on whole RNA extracted either from tumor and nontumor lung tissue or from cryopreserved PBMC samples. A patient was chosen for TCR sequencing only when enough RNA was available from at least two tumor regions. Before selection, tumor and adjacent nontumor lung specimens were reviewed by a lung pathologist. Library method: 5' RACE. Sequencing used a NextSeq 500. In the TCR library protocol, a unique molecular identifier was attached to each TCR cDNA molecule so that PCR and sequencing errors could be corrected. The paper's data handling went like this. TCR identification, UMI-based error correction and CDR3 extraction were performed with Decombinator tools. TCRs above a frequency of 2 per 1,000, corresponding to the top 1% of the tumor frequency distribution, were defined as expanded. Expanded tumor TCRs were classed as regional if statistically deemed absent (corrected P<0.05) from at least one tumor region, otherwise ubiquitous. Each repertoire was subsampled 100 times to 5,000 TCRs, after which Renyi diversity was computed with the R vegan package. CDR3 similarity networks were built from amino acid triplet string-kernel similarity, with CDR3s being connected when pairwise similarity was above 0.82. TCRdb applied fastp at Q25 and MiXCR to the public reads, then kept only in-frame beta chains. Each entry is one CDR3 protein sequence, shown with its most common DNA and genes. TCRdb, not the authors, supplied the V and J calls. The sample table lists 7,300 or so distinct CDR3 sequences, more than 13% of them with a count of one. Of the sample, 9% falls within the top ten clones.

The CDR3, cysteine through phenylalanine, is 12 amino acids long. The kept DNA is CDR3 alone, 36 bases in frame from the first base. CDR1 and CDR2 are drawn from the germline V gene (reference sequence): DFQATT, SNEGSKA. Overall study results and their limits: The count of ubiquitous expanded TCRs correlated with the count of ubiquitous nonsynonymous mutations, and the count of regional expanded TCRs correlated with the count of regional nonsynonymous mutations. Additional single-cell paired TCR alpha and beta sequencing was considered necessary to confirm, at a functional level, the hypothesis that regional TCRs recognize regional mutations. Estimated TCR-seq coverage of tumor T cells was only 5.5% to 7% for alpha chains and approximately 12% for beta chains. The number of expanded intratumoral alpha and beta TCRs correlated with the tumor nonsynonymous mutation count.

Here the sequenced sample was lung tumor tissue, taken at surgery. The origin of this receptor is a female donor with early-stage non-small cell lung cancer. The receptor chain draws on TRBV20-1 and TRBJ2-7, with TRBD1 as a weak D call on 6 bases. The CDR3 reads CSATNQGYEQYF. Here is the DNA: TGCAGCGCCACGAATCAGGGGTACGAGCAGTACTTC.